The entry below gives a single T cell receptor (beta chain) sequence along with its context. Its antigen is unknown. The immunoSEQ assay was v3.0, run at survey level. TCRdb keeps only in-frame clones here, not all; method: immunoSEQ multiplex PCR. In the table there are 35,000 or so clones, around 94% of which are singletons. This CDR3 region has 14 residues. The ends were cut back, 1 base at V and 4 bases at J, with 10 bases in the middle. Germline lookup yields CDR1 GTSNPN and CDR2 SVGIG (reference sequence). These data originate in a study of long-term antiretroviral therapy in people with HIV. General study points: Clones showing expansion before ART dominated the repertoire at all time points.

Here the sequenced sample was unsorted PBMCs, taken 4.1 years after starting antiretroviral therapy. The receptor comes from a woman between 50 and 59 years old with HIV. The rearrangement links TRBV30 to TRBJ2-2; no definite D call. CDR3 region: CAWSGLAATGELFF. In DNA form, the CDR3 reads TGTGCCTGGAGTGGATTGGCAGCCACCGGGGAGCTGTTTTTT.